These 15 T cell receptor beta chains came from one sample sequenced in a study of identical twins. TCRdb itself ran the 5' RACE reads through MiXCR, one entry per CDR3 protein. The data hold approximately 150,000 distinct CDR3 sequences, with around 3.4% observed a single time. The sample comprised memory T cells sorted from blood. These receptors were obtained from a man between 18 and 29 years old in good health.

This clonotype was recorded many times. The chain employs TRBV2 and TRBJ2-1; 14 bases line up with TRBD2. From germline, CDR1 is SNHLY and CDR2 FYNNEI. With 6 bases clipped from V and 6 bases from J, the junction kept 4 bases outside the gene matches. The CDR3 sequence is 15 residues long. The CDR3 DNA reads TGTGCCAGCAGCCCGGGACTAGCGGGAGTCAATGAGCAGTTCTTC. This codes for CASSPGLAGVNEQFF.

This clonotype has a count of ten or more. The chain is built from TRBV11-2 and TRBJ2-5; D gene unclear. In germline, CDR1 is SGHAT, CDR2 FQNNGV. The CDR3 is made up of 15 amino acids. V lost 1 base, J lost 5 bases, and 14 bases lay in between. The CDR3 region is CASSLGRVETETQYF. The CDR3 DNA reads TGTGCCAGCAGCTTAGGTCGTGTTGAGACGGAGACCCAGTACTTC.

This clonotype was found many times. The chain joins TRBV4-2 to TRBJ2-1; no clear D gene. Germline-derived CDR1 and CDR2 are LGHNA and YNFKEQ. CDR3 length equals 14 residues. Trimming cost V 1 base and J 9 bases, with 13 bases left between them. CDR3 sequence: CASSQAGLGIEQFF. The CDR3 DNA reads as TGTGCCAGCAGCCAAGCCGGGCTAGGAATTGAGCAGTTCTTC.

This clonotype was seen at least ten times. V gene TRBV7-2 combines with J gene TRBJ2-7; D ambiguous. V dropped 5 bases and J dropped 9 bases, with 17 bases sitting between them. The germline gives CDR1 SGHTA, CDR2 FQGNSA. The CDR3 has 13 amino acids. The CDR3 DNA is TGTGCCAGCAGCCTCTCGTCGGCCCCGGGGCAGTACTTC. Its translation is CASSLSSAPGQYF.

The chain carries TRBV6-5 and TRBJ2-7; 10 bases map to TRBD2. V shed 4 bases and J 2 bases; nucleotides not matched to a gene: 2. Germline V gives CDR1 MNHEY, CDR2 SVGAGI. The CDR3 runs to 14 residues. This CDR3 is CASSWTSGTYEQYF. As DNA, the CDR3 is TGTGCCAGCAGTTGGACTAGCGGTACCTACGAGCAGTACTTC.

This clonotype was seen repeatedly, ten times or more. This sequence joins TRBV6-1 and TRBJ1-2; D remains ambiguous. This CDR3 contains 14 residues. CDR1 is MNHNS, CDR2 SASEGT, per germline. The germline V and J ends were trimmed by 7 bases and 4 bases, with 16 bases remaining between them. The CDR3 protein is CASTYEGKSYGYTF. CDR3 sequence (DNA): TGTGCCAGCACCTACGAGGGAAAAAGCTATGGCTACACCTTC.

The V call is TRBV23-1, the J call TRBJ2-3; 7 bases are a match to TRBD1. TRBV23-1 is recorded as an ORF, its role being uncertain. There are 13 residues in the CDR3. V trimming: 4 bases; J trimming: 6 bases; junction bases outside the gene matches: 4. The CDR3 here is CASSRGQSDTQYF. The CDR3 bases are TGCGCCAGCAGTCGGGGACAGTCGGATACGCAGTATTTT.

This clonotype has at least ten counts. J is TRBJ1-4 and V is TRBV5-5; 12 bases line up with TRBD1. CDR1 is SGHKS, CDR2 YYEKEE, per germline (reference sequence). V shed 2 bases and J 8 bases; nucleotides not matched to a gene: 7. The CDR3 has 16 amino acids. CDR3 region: CASSFSPGTGGEKLFF. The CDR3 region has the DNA TGTGCCAGCAGCTTCTCCCCCGGGACAGGGGGCGAAAAACTGTTTTTT.

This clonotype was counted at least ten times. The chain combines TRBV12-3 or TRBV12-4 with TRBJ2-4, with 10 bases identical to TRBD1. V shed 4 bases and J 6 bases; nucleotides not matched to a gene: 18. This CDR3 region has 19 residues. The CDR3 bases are TGTGCCAGCAGTTCAGGGGACAGGGGTAAAGGGAGGTGGGTAAACATTCAGTACTTC. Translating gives CASSSGDRGKGRWVNIQYF.

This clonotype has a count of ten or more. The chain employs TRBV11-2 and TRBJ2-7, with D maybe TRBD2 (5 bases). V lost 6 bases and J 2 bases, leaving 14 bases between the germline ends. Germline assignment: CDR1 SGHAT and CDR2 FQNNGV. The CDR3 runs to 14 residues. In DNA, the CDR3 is TGTGCCAGCAGTCATGACGGGGATGCCTACGAGCAGTACGTC. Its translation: CASSHDGDAYEQYV.

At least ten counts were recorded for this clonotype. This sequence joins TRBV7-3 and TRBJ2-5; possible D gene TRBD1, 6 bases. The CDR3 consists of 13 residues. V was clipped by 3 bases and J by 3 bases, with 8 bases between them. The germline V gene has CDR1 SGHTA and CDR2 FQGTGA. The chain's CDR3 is CASSLDSKETQYF. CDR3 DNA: TGTGCCAGCAGCTTGGACAGTAAAGAGACCCAGTACTTC.

CDR3 loop: CASSSLPGQATGELFF. The CDR3 DNA is TGTGCCAGCAGTTCCCTCCCGGGACAGGCGACCGGGGAGCTGTTTTTT. The chain has TRBV28 and TRBJ2-2; 8 nucleotides line up with TRBD1. The CDR3 runs 16 residues. V gave up 4 bases and J gave up 5 bases; unmatched junction bases: 9. Germline V lookup: CDR1 MDHEN, CDR2 SYDVKM.

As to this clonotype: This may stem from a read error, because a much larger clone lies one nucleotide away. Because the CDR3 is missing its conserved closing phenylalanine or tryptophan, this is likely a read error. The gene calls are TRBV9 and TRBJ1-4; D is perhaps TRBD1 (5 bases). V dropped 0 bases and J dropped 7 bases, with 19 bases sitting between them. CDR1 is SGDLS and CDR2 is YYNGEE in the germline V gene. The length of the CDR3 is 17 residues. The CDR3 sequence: CASSVGGQGLGGEKLFY. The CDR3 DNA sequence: TGTGCCAGCAGCGTAGGCGGGCAGGGCCTGGGTGGTGAAAAACTGTTTTAT.

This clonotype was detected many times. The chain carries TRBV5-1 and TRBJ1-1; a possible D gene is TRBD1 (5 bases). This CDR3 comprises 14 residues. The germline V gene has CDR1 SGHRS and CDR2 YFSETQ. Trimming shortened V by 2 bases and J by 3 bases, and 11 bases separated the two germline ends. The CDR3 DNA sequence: TGCGCCAGCAGCTTTGGAGGGGTCGACACTGAAGCTTTCTTT. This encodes CASSFGGVDTEAFF.

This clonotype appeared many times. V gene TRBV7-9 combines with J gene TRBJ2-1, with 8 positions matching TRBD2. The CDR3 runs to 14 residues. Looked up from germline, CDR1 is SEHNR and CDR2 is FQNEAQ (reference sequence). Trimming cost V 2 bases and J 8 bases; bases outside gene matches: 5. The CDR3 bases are TGTGCCAGCAGCTTAACGGGAGGGTTCCATGAGCAGTTCTTC. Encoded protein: CASSLTGGFHEQFF.